The clone carrying this T cell receptor beta chain was counted a few times. Its antigen is as yet unknown. This entry belongs to a study of human T cells and chemical hapten exposure. Overall study context: From small differences in pooled library volume came most of the variation in per-sample TCR yields.

Within the library, unique molecular identifiers were attached to each individual cDNA molecule. One entry per CDR3 protein, called by TCRdb with MiXCR from the RACE reads. The sample holds more than 70,000 distinct CDR3 sequences, over 8% seen once. Study-level results: There was no change with DPC sensitization in TCRs above 1 in 1000 frequency.

Time point reported: healthy volunteer bleed at 2 weeks. Blood, whole and unfractionated, served as the source for total RNA extraction. Germline V gives CDR1 SGHRS, CDR2 YFSETQ. V lost 4 bases, J lost 11 bases, and 10 bases stayed unmatched. The CDR3 is 14 residues long. The gene calls are TRBV5-1 and TRBJ1-1, with 11 bases fitting TRBD1. Specimen: whole blood. The TCR sequence derives from a female donor in good health. Some clones in this sample may be carry-over from other donors' samples. The CDR3 nucleotides read TGCGCCAGCAGCCCCCCCGGGACAGGGGGTAACGCTTTCTTT. The encoded protein is CASSPPGTGGNAFF.